The rows below give T cell receptor beta chains drawn from one sample of a study of T cell responses to AZD1222 COVID-19 vaccine. Profiling relied on immunoSEQ multiplex PCR, and the TCRdb table lists in-frame clones only, not all of them. The sample lists about 66,000 clones; about four fifths were seen once. The source material was peripheral blood, sampled on day 0 of MenACWY control vaccination. The origin of the receptors is an adult in good health. Each CDR3 is given with its conserved first and last residue. The order of the fields is D gene, clone size, J gene, V gene, CDR3 protein, CDR3 DNA. The D gene is left open where the match is weak. Size values are once, few and many counts, or a class for expanded clones, and some rows have none.

>.|few|TRBJ1-4|TRBV30
CAWSRADREKLFF
TGTGCCTGGTCCAGAGCTGATAGAGAAAAACTGTTTTTT
>.|.|TRBJ1-1|TRBV13
CASSLGEGTEAFF
TGTGCCAGCAGCTTGGGTGAGGGCACTGAAGCTTTCTTT
>TRBD2|.|TRBJ2-2|TRBV28
CASSLRGAQVAGELFF
TGTGCCAGCAGTTTGCGGGGGGCGCAGGTGGCCGGGGAGCTGTTTTTT
>.|.|TRBJ1-1|TRBV3-1/TRBV3-2
CASSQVRGRAFF
TGTGCCAGCAGCCAAGTTCGAGGGAGAGCTTTCTTT
>.|.|TRBJ1-1|TRBV30
CAWSVRAGMNTEAFF
TGTGCCTGGAGTGTGCGTGCTGGCATGAACACTGAAGCTTTCTTT
>TRBD1|.|TRBJ1-5|TRBV28
CASSFGTGVGRPQHF
TGTGCCAGCAGTTTTGGGACAGGGGTTGGGAGGCCCCAGCATTTT
>TRBD2|.|TRBJ2-3|TRBV9
CASSVDPPGLVADTQYF
TGTGCCAGCAGCGTAGACCCACCGGGACTAGTGGCGGATACGCAGTATTTT
>TRBD2|.|TRBJ2-1|TRBV4-1
CASRPAGGPGEQFF
TGCGCCAGCAGGCCAGCGGGAGGGCCGGGTGAGCAGTTCTTC
>.|.|TRBJ1-5|TRBV6-5
CASSYSGTQPQHF
TGTGCCAGCAGTTACTCAGGGACCCAGCCCCAGCATTTT
>TRBD2|.|TRBJ2-2|TRBV27
CASKRGETTGELFF
TGTGCCAGCAAGCGGGGAGAAACCACCGGGGAGCTGTTTTTT
>TRBD1|.|TRBJ2-7|TRBV11-2
CASSLISGGTGPYEQYF
TGTGCCAGCAGCTTAATTTCCGGAGGGACAGGACCCTACGAGCAGTACTTC
>.|.|TRBJ1-1|TRBV12-3/TRBV12-4
CASSSGGFEAFF
TGTGCCAGCAGCTCTGGGGGGTTTGAAGCTTTCTTT
>.|.|TRBJ1-3|TRBV14
CASSQDEVTFFGNTIYF
TGTGCCAGCAGCCAAGACGAAGTGACTTTCTTTGGAAACACCATATATTTT
>TRBD1|.|TRBJ2-5|TRBV10-3
CAIRTGRQETQYF
TGTGCCATCAGGACAGGGCGCCAAGAGACCCAGTACTTC
>.|.|TRBJ1-1|TRBV29-1
CSVQSNTEAFF
TGCAGCGTTCAATCTAACACTGAAGCTTTCTTT
>.|many|TRBJ1-2|TRBV6-2/TRBV6-3
CASSYSREVRSLYTF
TGTGCCAGCAGTTACTCGAGGGAGGTGCGTTCGCTATACACCTTC
>.|.|TRBJ1-2|TRBV29-1
CSVEDPARGWDYGYTF
TGCAGCGTTGAAGATCCCGCCCGGGGGTGGGACTATGGCTACACCTTC
>.|.|TRBJ2-7|TRBV4-1
CASSHSSDRNYEQYF
TGCGCCAGCAGCCACTCTTCGGACAGAAACTACGAGCAGTACTTC
>.|.|TRBJ1-3|TRBV11-2
CASSLAAGAGNTIYF
TGTGCCAGCAGCTTAGCGGCAGGGGCTGGAAACACCATATATTTT
>.|.|TRBJ2-1|TRBV7-8
CASSVGGGWEQFF
TGTGCCAGCAGCGTTGGGGGAGGCTGGGAGCAGTTCTTC
>.|.|TRBJ2-6|TRBV5-1
CASSLVQGNVLTF
TGCGCCAGCAGCTTGGTCCAAGGAAACGTCCTGACTTTC
>.|.|TRBJ1-1|TRBV28
CASSSLGEPDTEAFF
TGTGCCAGCAGTTCGCTCGGGGAGCCAGACACTGAAGCTTTCTTT
>.|.|TRBJ2-7|TRBV6-1
CASSDYGGSYEQYF
TGTGCCAGCAGTGATTATGGGGGCTCCTACGAGCAGTACTTC
>.|.|TRBJ2-1|TRBV7-6
CASSLLETDIYNEQFF
TGTGCCAGCAGCCTTCTTGAGACAGATATTTACAATGAGCAGTTCTTC
>.|.|TRBJ1-1|TRBV5-1
CASSLAFNTEAFF
TGCGCCAGCAGCTTGGCCTTTAACACTGAAGCTTTCTTT
>TRBD1|once|TRBJ1-1|TRBV5-1
CASRTGPLNTEAFF
TGCGCCAGCCGGACAGGGCCGCTCAACACTGAAGCTTTCTTT
>.|.|TRBJ1-4|TRBV10-3
CAISRTAGDEKLFF
TGTGCCATCAGCCGGACAGCGGGGGATGAAAAACTGTTTTTT
>TRBD1|.|TRBJ1-1|TRBV19
CASSIRGRSTEAFF
TGTGCCAGTAGTATCAGGGGGCGCAGCACTGAAGCTTTCTTT
>.|once|TRBJ2-7|TRBV28
CASSLEVAYEQYF
TGTGCCAGCAGTTTAGAGGTAGCTTACGAGCAGTACTTC
>TRBD1|.|TRBJ1-1|TRBV19
CASSMEVGQLGNTEAFF
TGTGCCAGTAGTATGGAGGTGGGACAGCTTGGGAACACTGAAGCTTTCTTT
>TRBD1|.|TRBJ1-2|TRBV4-1
CASSHGPGQKDYGYTF
TGCGCCAGCAGCCACGGACCGGGACAGAAAGACTATGGCTACACCTTC
>.|.|TRBJ2-2|TRBV7-6
CASSSSDRFRGELFF
TGTGCCAGCAGCTCTAGCGACAGGTTCAGAGGGGAGCTGTTTTTT
>.|.|TRBJ2-3|TRBV28
CASSLYGTDTQYF
TGTGCCAGCAGTTTATACGGCACAGATACGCAGTATTTT
>.|.|TRBJ1-5|TRBV28
CASSWGSSNQPQHF
TGTGCCAGCAGTTGGGGGAGTAGCAATCAGCCCCAGCATTTT
>.|.|TRBJ2-7|TRBV6-5
CASTRGGTEQYF
TGTGCCAGCACCCGAGGGGGGACCGAGCAGTACTTC
>.|few|TRBJ1-1|TRBV7-9
CASSPGGWRTEAFF
TGTGCCAGCAGCCCCGGGGGGTGGAGGACTGAAGCTTTCTTT
>.|few|TRBJ2-7|TRBV6-2/TRBV6-3
CASSYPMEGVYEQYF
TGTGCCAGCAGTTACCCTATGGAGGGGGTATACGAGCAGTACTTC
>TRBD1|.|TRBJ1-2|TRBV6-5
CASSYLGQGIDGYTF
TGTGCCAGCAGTTACCTCGGACAGGGGATAGACGGCTACACCTTC
>.|.|TRBJ1-2|TRBV2
CASSEEQGPHGYTF
TGTGCCAGCAGTGAGGAGCAGGGGCCTCATGGCTACACCTTC
>.|.|TRBJ2-1|TRBV2
CASIGLVDNEQFF
TGTGCCAGCATCGGACTGGTCGACAATGAGCAGTTCTTC
>.|.|TRBJ2-3|TRBV6-1
CASSESAGSDTQYF
TGTGCCAGCAGTGAATCGGCAGGGTCAGATACGCAGTATTTT
>TRBD1|.|TRBJ1-1|TRBV6-1
CASSERQGMGSNTEAFF
TGTGCCAGCAGTGAAAGACAGGGAATGGGTTCGAACACTGAAGCTTTCTTT
>TRBD1|medium-sized|TRBJ1-2|TRBV7-9
CASSLTGVFNYGYTF
TGTGCCAGCAGCTTAACAGGGGTCTTTAACTATGGCTACACCTTC
>.|.|TRBJ2-3|TRBV11-2
CASSLDRDTRPDTQYF
TGTGCCAGCAGCTTAGATCGGGATACCCGGCCAGATACGCAGTATTTT
>.|.|TRBJ2-2|TRBV29-1
CSVEEGGADFSGTGELFF
TGCAGCGTTGAAGAAGGGGGGGCCGATTTTTCGGGCACCGGGGAGCTGTTTTTT
>.|.|TRBJ1-5|TRBV6-5
CASSYGFDQPQHF
TGTGCCAGCAGTTACGGATTTGACCAGCCCCAGCATTTT
>.|.|TRBJ2-7|TRBV10-3
CAISPADGHEQYF
TGTGCCATCAGCCCCGCCGACGGCCACGAGCAGTACTTC
>.|many|TRBJ2-6|TRBV13
CASRAGVGANVLTF
TGTGCCAGCAGGGCAGGGGTTGGGGCCAACGTCCTGACTTTC
>.|once|TRBJ2-7|TRBV30
CAWSGSYEQYF
TGTGCCTGGAGTGGAAGCTACGAGCAGTACTTC
>.|.|TRBJ2-5|TRBV2
CVCRGGGYQETQYF
TGTGTCTGCCGAGGAGGGGGGTACCAAGAGACCCAGTACTTC
>TRBD1|.|TRBJ2-2|TRBV19
CASSHRDRGIGTGELFF
TGTGCCAGTAGTCACCGGGACAGGGGTATTGGCACCGGGGAGCTGTTTTTT
>.|.|TRBJ1-1|TRBV7-5
CARSLGGREDEAFF
TGTGCCAGAAGCTTGGGGGGGCGGGAGGATGAAGCTTTCTTT
>TRBD1|.|TRBJ1-1|TRBV5-5
CASSLAQGQGRNTEAFF
TGTGCCAGCAGCTTGGCCCAGGGACAGGGTCGGAACACTGAAGCTTTCTTT
>.|.|TRBJ1-1|TRBV7-2
CASSLAEKGYTEAFF
TGTGCCAGCAGCTTAGCGGAGAAGGGGTACACTGAAGCTTTCTTT
>TRBD1|few|TRBJ2-7|TRBV2
CASKTRTGDYEQYF
TGTGCCAGCAAGACCAGGACAGGGGACTACGAGCAGTACTTC
>.|.|TRBJ1-4|TRBV11-2
CASSLDVPVSKLFF
TGTGCCAGCAGCTTAGATGTACCAGTTTCAAAACTGTTTTTT
>TRBD1|few|TRBJ2-7|TRBV10-3
CAIGRDRGSEQYF
TGTGCCATCGGCCGGGACAGGGGTTCCGAGCAGTACTTC
>.|once|TRBJ1-6|TRBV12-3/TRBV12-4
CASSPGVASPLHF
TGTGCCAGCAGTCCGGGGGTAGCGTCACCCCTCCACTTT